By share, the clone carrying this T cell receptor (beta chain) ranks as medium-sized. The sample is drawn from a study of immune reconstitution after stem cell transplant in scleroderma. Germline V gives CDR1 DFQATT, CDR2 SNEGSKA (reference sequence). The CDR3 is 18 residues long. Trimming cost V 0 bases and J 9 bases; bases outside gene matches: 14. TCRdb analysed the RT-PCR reads with MiXCR anew, one entry per CDR3 protein. The table includes about 2,800 distinct CDR3 sequences, roughly 4% detected once. The rearrangement joins TRBV20-1 to TRBJ2-1; 13 positions agree with TRBD2. This TCR derives from a human donor with systemic sclerosis. Sampling was carried out before or after autologous hematopoietic stem cell transplantation (not recorded which). For the CDR3, the DNA is TGCAGTGCTAGAGATTCCCTCCTAGGGACTAGCGGGGATGGTGAGCAGTTCTTC. Its protein product is CSARDSLLGTSGDGEQFF.